This T cell receptor beta chain was sequenced during a study of blood T cell repertoires in COVID-19. As for the study in general: The study drew acute and convalescent COVID-19 samples from the United States, Italy and Spain. In each case, the material was cDNA or gDNA derived from T cells, B-cell-depleted T cells, or PBMCs.

As handled by the study authors: Amplified reference gene primers provided the basis for estimating nucleated cell counts. Method: immunoSEQ multiplex PCR; TCRdb's copy keeps in-frame clones and lacks some. That table supplies the V and J calls and clone size; D and trimming were determined from the DNA. The sample contains 200,000 to 300,000 clones, roughly 90% of which appear only once. V was shortened by 4 bases and J by 2 bases, with 15 bases between the two germline ends. The CDR3 has 15 amino acids. The germline CDR1 and CDR2 sequences are SGHNT and YYREEE (reference sequence). The sequence derives from a human donor in a cohort sampled during active COVID-19. The chain joins TRBV5-4 to TRBJ2-5, with D unclear. The specimen sequenced was peripheral blood. DNA for the CDR3: TGTGCCAGCAGCATGGACGCGATCCTACAAGAGACCCAGTACTTC. Translating it yields CASSMDAILQETQYF.